This T cell receptor (beta chain) was recorded in a study of T and B cells in COVID-19 patients. In germline, CDR1 is SGHDT, CDR2 YYEEEE. Trimming took 5 bases from V and 9 from J; bases not matched to a gene: 12. The CDR3 extends over 15 amino acids. Each TRB amplification used 250-500 ng of genomic DNA from blood. TRB rearrangements were amplified by multiplex PCR with BIOMED2 TRB-A/B primers. TCRdb passed the multiplex PCR reads through MiXCR, listing each CDR3 protein once. The data contain 6,000 or so distinct CDR3 sequences, 25% to 30% of them singletons. This sequence originates from a human donor with active COVID-19. Sequenced: blood. V is TRBV5-6 and J is TRBJ2-1, with TRBD2 matching 9 bases. This chain's CDR3 is CASSHPGGAGGEQFF. CDR3 bases: TGTGCCAGCAGTCACCCCGGGGGAGCGGGAGGTGAGCAGTTCTTC. Based on the CDR3 plus reference TRBV5-6 and TRBJ2-1, the full variable domain is DAGVTQSPTHLIKTRGQQVTLRCSPKSGHDTVSWYQQALGQGPQFIFQYYEEEERQRGNFPDRFSGHQFPNYSSELNVNALLLGDSALYLCASSHPGGAGGEQFFGPGTRLTVL.